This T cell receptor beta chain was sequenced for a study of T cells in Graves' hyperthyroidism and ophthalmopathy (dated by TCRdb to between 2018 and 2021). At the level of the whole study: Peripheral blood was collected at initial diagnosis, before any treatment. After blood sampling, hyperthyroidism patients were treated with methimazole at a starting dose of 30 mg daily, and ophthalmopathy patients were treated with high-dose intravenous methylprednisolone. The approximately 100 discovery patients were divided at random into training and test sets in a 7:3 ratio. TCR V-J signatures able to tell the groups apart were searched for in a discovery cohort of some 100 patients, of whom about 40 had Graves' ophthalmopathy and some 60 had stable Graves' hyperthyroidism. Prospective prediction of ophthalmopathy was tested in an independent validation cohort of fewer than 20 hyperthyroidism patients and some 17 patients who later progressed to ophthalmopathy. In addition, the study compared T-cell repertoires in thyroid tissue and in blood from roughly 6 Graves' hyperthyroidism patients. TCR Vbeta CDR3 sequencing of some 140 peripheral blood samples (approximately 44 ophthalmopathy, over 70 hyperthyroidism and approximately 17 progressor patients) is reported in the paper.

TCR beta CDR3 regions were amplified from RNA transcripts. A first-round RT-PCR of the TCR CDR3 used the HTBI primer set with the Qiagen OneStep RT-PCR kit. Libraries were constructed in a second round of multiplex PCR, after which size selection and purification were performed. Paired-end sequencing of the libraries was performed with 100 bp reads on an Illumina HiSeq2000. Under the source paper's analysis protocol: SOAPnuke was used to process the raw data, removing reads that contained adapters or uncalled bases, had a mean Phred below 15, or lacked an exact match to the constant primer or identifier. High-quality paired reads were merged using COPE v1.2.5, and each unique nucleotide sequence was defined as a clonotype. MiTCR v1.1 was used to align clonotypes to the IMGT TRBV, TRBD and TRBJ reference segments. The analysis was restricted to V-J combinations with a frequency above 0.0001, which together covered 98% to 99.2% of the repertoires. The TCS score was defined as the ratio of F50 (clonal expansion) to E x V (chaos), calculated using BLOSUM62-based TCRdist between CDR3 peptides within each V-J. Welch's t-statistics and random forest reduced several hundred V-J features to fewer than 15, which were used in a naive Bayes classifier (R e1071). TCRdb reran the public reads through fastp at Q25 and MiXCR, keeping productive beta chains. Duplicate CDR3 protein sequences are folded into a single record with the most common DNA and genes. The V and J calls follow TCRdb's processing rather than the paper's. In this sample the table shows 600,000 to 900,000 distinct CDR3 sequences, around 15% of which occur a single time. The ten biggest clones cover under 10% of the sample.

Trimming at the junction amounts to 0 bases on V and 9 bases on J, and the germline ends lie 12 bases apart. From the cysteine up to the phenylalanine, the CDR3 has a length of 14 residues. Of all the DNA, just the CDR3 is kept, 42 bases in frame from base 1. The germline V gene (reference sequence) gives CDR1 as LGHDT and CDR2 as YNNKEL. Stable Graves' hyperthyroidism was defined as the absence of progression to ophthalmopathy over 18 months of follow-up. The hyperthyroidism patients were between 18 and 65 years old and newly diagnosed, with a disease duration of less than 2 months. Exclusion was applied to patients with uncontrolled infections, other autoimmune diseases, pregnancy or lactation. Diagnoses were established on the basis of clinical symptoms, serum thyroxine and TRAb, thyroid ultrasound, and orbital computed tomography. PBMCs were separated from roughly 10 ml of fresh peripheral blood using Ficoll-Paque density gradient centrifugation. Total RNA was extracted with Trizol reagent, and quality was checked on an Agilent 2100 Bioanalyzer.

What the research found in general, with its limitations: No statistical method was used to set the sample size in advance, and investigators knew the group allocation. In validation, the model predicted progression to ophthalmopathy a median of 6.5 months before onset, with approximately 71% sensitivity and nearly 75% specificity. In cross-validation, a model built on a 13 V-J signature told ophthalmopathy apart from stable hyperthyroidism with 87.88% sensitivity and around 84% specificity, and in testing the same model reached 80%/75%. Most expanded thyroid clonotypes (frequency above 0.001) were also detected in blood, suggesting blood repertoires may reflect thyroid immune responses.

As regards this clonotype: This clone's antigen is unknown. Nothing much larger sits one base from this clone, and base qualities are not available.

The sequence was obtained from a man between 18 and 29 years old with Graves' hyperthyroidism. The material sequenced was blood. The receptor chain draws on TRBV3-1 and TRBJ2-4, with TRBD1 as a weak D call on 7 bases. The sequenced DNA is TGTGCCAGCAGCCAAGATGTGCAGGGGGGCATTCAGTACTTC. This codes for CASSQDVQGGIQYF.